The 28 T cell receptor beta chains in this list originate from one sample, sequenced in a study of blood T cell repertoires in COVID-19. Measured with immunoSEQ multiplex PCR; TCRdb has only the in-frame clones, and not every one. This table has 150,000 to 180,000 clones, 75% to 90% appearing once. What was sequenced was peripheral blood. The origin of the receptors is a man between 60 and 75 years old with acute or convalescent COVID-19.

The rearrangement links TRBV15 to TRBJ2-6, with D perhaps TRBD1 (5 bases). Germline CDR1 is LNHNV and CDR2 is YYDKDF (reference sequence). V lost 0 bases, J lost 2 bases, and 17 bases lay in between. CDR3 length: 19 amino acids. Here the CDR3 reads CATSRETLQAWAGANVLTF. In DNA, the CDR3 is TGTGCCACCAGCAGAGAAACCCTACAGGCCTGGGCTGGGGCCAACGTCCTGACTTTC.

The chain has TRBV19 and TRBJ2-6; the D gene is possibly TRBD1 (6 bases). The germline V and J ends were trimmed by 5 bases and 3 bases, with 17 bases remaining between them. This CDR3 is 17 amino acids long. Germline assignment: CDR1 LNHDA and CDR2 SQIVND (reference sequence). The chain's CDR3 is CASSLQGEHFGANVLTF. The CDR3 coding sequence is TGTGCCAGTAGTTTACAGGGAGAGCATTTTGGGGCCAACGTCCTGACTTTC. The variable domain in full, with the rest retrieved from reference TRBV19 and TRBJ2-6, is DGGITQSPKYLFRKEGQNVTLSCEQNLNHDAMYWYRQDPGQGLRLIYYSQIVNDFQKGDIAEGYSVSREKKESFPLTVTSAQKNPTAFYLCASSLQGEHFGANVLTFGAGSRLTVL.

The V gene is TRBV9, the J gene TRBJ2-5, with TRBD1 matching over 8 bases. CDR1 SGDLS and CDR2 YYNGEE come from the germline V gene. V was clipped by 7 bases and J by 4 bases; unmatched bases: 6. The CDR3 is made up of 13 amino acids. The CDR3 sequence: CASGSGGPETQYF. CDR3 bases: TGTGCCAGCGGATCAGGGGGCCCAGAGACCCAGTACTTC.

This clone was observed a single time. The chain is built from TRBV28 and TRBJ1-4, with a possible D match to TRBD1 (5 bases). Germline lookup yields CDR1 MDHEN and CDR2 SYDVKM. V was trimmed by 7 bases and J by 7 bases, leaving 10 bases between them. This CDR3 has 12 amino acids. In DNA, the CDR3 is TGTGCCAGCAATCAGGGTTCTGAAAAACTGTTTTTT. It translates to CASNQGSEKLFF.

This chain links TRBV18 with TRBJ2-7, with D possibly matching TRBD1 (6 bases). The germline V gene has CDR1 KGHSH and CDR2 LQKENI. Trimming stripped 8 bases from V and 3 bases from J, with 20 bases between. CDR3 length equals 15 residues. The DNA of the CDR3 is TGTGCCAGCCTCCAGGGCCCAGGGGAGCTCTACGAGCAGTACTTC. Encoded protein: CASLQGPGELYEQYF. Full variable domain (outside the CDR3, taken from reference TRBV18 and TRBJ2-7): NAGVMQNPRHLVRRRGQEARLRCSPMKGHSHVYWYRQLPEEGLKFMVYLQKENIIDESGMPKERFSAEFPKEGPSILRIQQVVRGDSAAYFCASLQGPGELYEQYFGPGTRLTVT.

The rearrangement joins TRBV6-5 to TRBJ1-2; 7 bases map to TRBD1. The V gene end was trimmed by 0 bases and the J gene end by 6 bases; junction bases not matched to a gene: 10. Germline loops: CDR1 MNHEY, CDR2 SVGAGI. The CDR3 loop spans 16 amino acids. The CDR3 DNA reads TGTGCCAGCAGTTACTCGGGGGCAGGGGGAATGCATGGCTACACCTTC. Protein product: CASSYSGAGGMHGYTF.

CDR3 sequence reads: CASSPGASGGTDTQYF. In DNA form, the CDR3 reads TGCGCCAGCAGCCCCGGGGCTAGCGGAGGGACAGATACGCAGTATTTT. The rearrangement joins TRBV5-1 to TRBJ2-3; 7 bases are shared with TRBD2. V was pared by 4 bases and J by 3 bases, with 11 bases of the junction left unmatched. CDR3 size: 16 residues. CDR1 is SGHRS and CDR2 is YFSETQ in the germline V gene.

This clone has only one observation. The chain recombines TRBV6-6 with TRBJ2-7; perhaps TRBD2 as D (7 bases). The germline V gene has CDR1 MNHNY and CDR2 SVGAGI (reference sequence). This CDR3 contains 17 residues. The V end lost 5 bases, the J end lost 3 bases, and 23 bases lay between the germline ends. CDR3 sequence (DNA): TGTGCCAGCAGTCACCCCAGGGGAGGGAGAAAGGGCTACGAGCAGTACTTC. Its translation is CASSHPRGGRKGYEQYF.

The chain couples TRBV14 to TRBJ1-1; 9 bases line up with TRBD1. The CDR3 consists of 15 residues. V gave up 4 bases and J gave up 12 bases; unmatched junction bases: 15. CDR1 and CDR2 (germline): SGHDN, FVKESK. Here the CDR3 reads CASSRRGSGQGLPFF. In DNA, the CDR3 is TGTGCCAGCAGCCGAAGGGGGTCAGGACAGGGGTTACCTTTCTTT.

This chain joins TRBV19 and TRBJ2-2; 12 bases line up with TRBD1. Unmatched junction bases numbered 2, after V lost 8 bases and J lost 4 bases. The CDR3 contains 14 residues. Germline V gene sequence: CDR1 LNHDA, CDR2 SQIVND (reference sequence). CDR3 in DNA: TGTGCCAGTGGGACAGGGGGCACCACCGGGGAGCTGTTTTTT. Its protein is CASGTGGTTGELFF. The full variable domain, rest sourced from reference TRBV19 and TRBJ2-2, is DGGITQSPKYLFRKEGQNVTLSCEQNLNHDAMYWYRQDPGQGLRLIYYSQIVNDFQKGDIAEGYSVSREKKESFPLTVTSAQKNPTAFYLCASGTGGTTGELFFGEGSRLTVL.

CDR3 sequence: CASSRTRQETQYF. CDR3 coding DNA: TGTGCCAGCAGCCGGACTAGGCAAGAGACCCAGTACTTC. This chain connects TRBV11-3 to TRBJ2-5; 7 bases are a match to TRBD2. The CDR3 has 13 residues. J was trimmed by 2 bases and V by 5 bases; bases with no gene match: 2. Germline V gene lookup returns CDR1 SGHNT and CDR2 YENEEA.

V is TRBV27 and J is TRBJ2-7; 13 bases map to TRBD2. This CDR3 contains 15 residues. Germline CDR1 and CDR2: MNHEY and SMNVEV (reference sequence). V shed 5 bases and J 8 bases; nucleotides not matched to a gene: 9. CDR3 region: CASSNPGLAGFKQYF. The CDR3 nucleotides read TGTGCCAGCAGTAATCCGGGACTAGCGGGATTTAAGCAGTACTTC.

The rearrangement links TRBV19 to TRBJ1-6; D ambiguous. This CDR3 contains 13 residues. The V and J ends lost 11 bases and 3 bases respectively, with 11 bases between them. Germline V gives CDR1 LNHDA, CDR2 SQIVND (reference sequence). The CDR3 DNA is TGTGCCGCAGGCGGGGACTATAATTCACCCCTCCACTTT. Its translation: CAAGGDYNSPLHF.

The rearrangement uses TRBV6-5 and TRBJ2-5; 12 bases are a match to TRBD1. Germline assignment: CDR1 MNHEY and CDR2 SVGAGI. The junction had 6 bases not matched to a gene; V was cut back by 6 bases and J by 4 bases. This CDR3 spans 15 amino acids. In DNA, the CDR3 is TGTGCCAGCAGCACGGGACAGGGGGCAGTAGAGACCCAGTACTTC. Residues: CASSTGQGAVETQYF.

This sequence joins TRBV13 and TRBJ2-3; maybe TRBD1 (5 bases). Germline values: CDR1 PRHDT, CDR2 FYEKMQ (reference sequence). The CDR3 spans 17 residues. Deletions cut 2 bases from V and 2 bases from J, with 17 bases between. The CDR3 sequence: CASSLLLVTAYTDTQYF. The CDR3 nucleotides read TGTGCCAGCAGCTTACTCCTCGTGACAGCGTACACAGATACGCAGTATTTT.

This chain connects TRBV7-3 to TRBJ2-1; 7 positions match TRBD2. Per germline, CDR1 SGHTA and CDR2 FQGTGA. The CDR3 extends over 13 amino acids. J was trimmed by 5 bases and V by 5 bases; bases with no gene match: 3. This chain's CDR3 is CASSPSGDNEQFF. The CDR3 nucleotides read TGTGCCAGCAGCCCCAGCGGGGACAATGAGCAGTTCTTC.

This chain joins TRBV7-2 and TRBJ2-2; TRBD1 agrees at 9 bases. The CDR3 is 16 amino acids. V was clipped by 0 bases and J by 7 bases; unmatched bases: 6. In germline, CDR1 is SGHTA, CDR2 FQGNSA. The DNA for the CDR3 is TGTGCCAGCAGCTTAGCGGGGACAGGGTTTGGCGGGGAGCTGTTTTTT. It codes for CASSLAGTGFGGELFF.

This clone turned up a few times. The CDR3 DNA is TGCGCCAGCAGCCCCCGCGGGGACAGCGTCTATGGCTACACCTTC. It encodes CASSPRGDSVYGYTF. The J gene is TRBJ1-2, the V gene TRBV5-1; 7 bases agree with TRBD1. V trimming: 4 bases; J trimming: 4 bases; junction bases outside the gene matches: 10. The CDR3 is 15 amino acids. Germline loops: CDR1 SGHRS, CDR2 YFSETQ.

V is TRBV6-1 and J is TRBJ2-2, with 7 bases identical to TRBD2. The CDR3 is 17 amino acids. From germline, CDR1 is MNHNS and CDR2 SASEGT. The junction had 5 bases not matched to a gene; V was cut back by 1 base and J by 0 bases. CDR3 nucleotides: TGTGCCAGCAGTGAAGTTGTAGGGAGGGCGAACACCGGGGAGCTGTTTTTT. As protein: CASSEVVGRANTGELFF.

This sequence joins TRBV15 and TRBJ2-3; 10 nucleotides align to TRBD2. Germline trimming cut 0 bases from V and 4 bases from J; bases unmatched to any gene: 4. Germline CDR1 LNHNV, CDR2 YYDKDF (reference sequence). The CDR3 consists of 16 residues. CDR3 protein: CATSRDPGLASDTQYF. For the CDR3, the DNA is TGTGCCACCAGCAGAGATCCGGGACTAGCGTCAGATACGCAGTATTTT.

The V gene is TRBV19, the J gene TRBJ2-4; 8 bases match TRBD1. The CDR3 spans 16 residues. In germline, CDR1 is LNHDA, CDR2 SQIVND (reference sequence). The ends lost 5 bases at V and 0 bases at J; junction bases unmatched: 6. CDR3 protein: CASSPSGQVAKNIQYF. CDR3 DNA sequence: TGTGCCAGTAGTCCGTCGGGACAGGTAGCCAAAAACATTCAGTACTTC.

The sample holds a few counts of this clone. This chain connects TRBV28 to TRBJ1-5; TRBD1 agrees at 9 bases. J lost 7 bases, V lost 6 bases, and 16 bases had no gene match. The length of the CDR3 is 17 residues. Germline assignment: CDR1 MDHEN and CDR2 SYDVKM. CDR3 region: CASSSPGTGRNGQPQHF. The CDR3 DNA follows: TGTGCCAGCAGCTCACCCGGGACAGGGCGAAACGGCCAGCCCCAGCATTTT.

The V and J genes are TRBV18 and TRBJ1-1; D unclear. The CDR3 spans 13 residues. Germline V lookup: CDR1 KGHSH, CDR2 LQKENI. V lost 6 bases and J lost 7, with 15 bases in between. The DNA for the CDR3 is TGTGCCAGCTCGCGGATTTCCCCAGATGAAGCTTTCTTT. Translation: CASSRISPDEAFF.

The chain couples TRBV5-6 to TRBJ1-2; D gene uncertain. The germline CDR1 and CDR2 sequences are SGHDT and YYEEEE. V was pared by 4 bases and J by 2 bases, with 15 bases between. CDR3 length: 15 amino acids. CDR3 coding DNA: TGTGCCAGCAGCGCCAGAGGAACTCTGAACTATGGCTACACCTTC. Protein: CASSARGTLNYGYTF.

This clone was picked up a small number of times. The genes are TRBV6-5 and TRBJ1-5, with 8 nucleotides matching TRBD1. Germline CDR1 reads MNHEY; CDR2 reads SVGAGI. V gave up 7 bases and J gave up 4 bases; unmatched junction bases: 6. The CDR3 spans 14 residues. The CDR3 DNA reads TGTGCCAGCACCCCTGACAGGGGAAATCAGCCCCAGCATTTT. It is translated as CASTPDRGNQPQHF.

The CDR3 DNA is TGTGCCACCAGTGATTGGACAGCTAATGGCAATGAGCAGTTCTTC. Its translation is CATSDWTANGNEQFF. The gene calls are TRBV24-1 and TRBJ2-1; possible D gene TRBD1, 6 bases. This CDR3 is 15 amino acids long. CDR1 is KGHDR and CDR2 is SFDVKD in the germline V gene. The V end was cut by 2 bases, the J end by 6 bases, with 13 bases between.

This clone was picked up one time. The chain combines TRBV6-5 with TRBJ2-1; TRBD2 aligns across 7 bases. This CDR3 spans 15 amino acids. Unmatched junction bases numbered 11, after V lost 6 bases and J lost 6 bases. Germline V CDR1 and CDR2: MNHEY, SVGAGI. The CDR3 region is CASSLAAAYINEQFF. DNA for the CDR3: TGTGCCAGCAGCCTAGCGGCTGCCTACATCAATGAGCAGTTCTTC.

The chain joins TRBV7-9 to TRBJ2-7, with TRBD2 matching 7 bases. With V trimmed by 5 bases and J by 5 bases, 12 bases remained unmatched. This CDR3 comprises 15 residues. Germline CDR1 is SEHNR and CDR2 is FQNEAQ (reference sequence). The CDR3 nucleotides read TGTGCCAGCAGCCTCACCGGGGGGAGGGTCCACGAGCAGTACTTC. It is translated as CASSLTGGRVHEQYF.